The next 27 T cell receptor beta chains were all read from a single sample in a study of cytomegalovirus exposure and HLA in healthy donors. Use of 60 Vbeta and 13 Jbeta primers characterized the PCR. This table comes from immunoSEQ multiplex PCR, and its TCRdb copy is limited to in-frame clones, with some not included. The data hold 150,000 to 200,000 clones, with over 65% observed a single time. Source material: PBMCs. The receptors shown here come from a woman aged 40 to 49 in good health and CMV-seronegative.

J is TRBJ1-1 and V is TRBV6-5, with 7 bases fitting TRBD1. V was clipped by 0 bases and J by 2 bases; unmatched bases: 6. Germline V gene lookup returns CDR1 MNHEY and CDR2 SVGAGI. CDR3 length equals 16 residues. CDR3 sequence (DNA): TGTGCCAGCAGTTACTCGAGGGGGCCCTCTAACACTGAAGCTTTCTTT. Encoded protein: CASSYSRGPSNTEAFF.

This chain links TRBV4-1 with TRBJ2-7, with D uncertain. This CDR3 is built from 15 residues. The V gene's germline CDR1 is MGHRA and CDR2 YSYEKL. V was pared by 1 base and J by 0 bases, with 10 bases between. CDR3 in DNA: TGCGCCAGCAGCCAAGTCCCCTTGAGCTCCTACGAGCAGTACTTC. It specifies CASSQVPLSSYEQYF.

V and J are TRBV28 and TRBJ1-5; D unclear. The ends were cut back, 3 bases at V and 7 bases at J, with 10 bases in the middle. Per germline, CDR1 MDHEN and CDR2 SYDVKM. This CDR3 has 13 amino acids. CDR3 DNA sequence: TGTGCCAGCAGTTTCTACCTAAAACAGCCCCAGCATTTT. Its protein product is CASSFYLKQPQHF.

The gene calls are TRBV18 and TRBJ1-6; 7 bases are a match to TRBD1. The CDR3 has 15 amino acids. CDR1 is KGHSH and CDR2 is LQKENI in the germline V gene. Trimming took 3 bases from V and 7 from J; bases not matched to a gene: 6. CDR3 nucleotide sequence: TGTGCCAGCTCACCCCCACAGGGACAGAATTCACCCCTCCACTTT. As protein: CASSPPQGQNSPLHF.

This clone turned up a few times. The chain recombines TRBV7-8 with TRBJ1-2; D unclear. CDR1 is SGHVS, CDR2 FQNEAQ, per germline. V shed 5 bases and J shed 0 bases, with 13 bases lying between them. CDR3 length equals 15 residues. CDR3 in DNA: TGTGCCAGCAGCCCCAATACGAGAGCTAACTATGGCTACACCTTC. It yields the protein CASSPNTRANYGYTF.

V usage is TRBV4-1 and J usage is TRBJ2-7; 8 bases agree with TRBD1. This CDR3 is built from 14 residues. CDR1 is MGHRA, CDR2 YSYEKL, per germline. V lost 2 bases, J lost 6 bases, and 6 bases stayed unmatched. The CDR3 is CASSQTGTGSEQYF. Here the CDR3 DNA reads TGCGCCAGCAGCCAAACCGGGACAGGATCCGAGCAGTACTTC.

J is TRBJ2-7 and V is TRBV7-9; D might be TRBD1 (6 bases). Trimming shortened V by 4 bases and J by 3 bases, and 16 bases separated the two germline ends. This CDR3 is built from 15 residues. The germline gives CDR1 SEHNR, CDR2 FQNEAQ (reference sequence). CDR3 region: CASSSYPGQGYEQYF. CDR3 nucleotide sequence: TGTGCCAGCAGCTCTTACCCGGGACAAGGCTACGAGCAGTACTTC.

The V and J genes are TRBV5-1 and TRBJ2-1; 12 nucleotides agree with TRBD2. This CDR3 contains 17 residues. Germline CDR1 is SGHRS and CDR2 is YFSETQ. After removal of 2 bases from V and 7 bases from J, the junction contained 10 bases not matched to a gene. This chain's CDR3 is CASSFSPSGGALNEQFF. CDR3 in DNA: TGCGCCAGCAGCTTTTCTCCTAGCGGGGGGGCTTTGAATGAGCAGTTCTTC. Full variable domain (outside the CDR3, taken from reference TRBV5-1 and TRBJ2-1): KAGVTQTPRYLIKTRGQQVTLSCSPISGHRSVSWYQQTPGQGLQFLFEYFSETQRNKGNFPGRFSGRQFSNSRSEMNVSTLELGDSALYLCASSFSPSGGALNEQFFGPGTRLTVL.

The V and J genes are TRBV6-1 and TRBJ2-7, with a tentative D call TRBD1 (7 bases). Trimming took off 6 bases at V and 0 bases at J, with 15 bases between the two ends. The CDR3 covers 15 residues. Germline CDR1 and CDR2: MNHNS and SASEGT. CDR3 region: CASSRQGGSSYEQYF. The DNA of the CDR3 is TGTGCCAGCAGCAGACAGGGAGGCAGCTCCTACGAGCAGTACTTC.

The rearrangement uses TRBV5-3 and TRBJ2-7; 9 nucleotides align to TRBD2. TRBV5-3 is flagged as an ORF with uncertain function. The CDR3 runs 14 residues. Trimming cost V 7 bases and J 5 bases; bases outside gene matches: 10. CDR3 protein: CAREAGTSKDEQYF. The CDR3, as DNA: TGTGCCAGAGAGGCCGGGACTAGCAAGGACGAGCAGTACTTC.

This clone was detected a few times. The V call is TRBV27, the J call TRBJ2-4; 10 bases match TRBD2. J gave up 6 bases and V 6 bases, and 8 bases lay outside the gene matches. This CDR3 has 15 amino acids. Germline V gene sequence: CDR1 MNHEY, CDR2 SMNVEV (reference sequence). CDR3 loop: CASSLSGGVGNIQYF. Here the CDR3 DNA reads TGTGCCAGCAGCTTGAGCGGGGGGGTTGGAAACATTCAGTACTTC.

The CDR3, as DNA: TGTGCCAGCAGCTCCCTTCGGGAGTGGACGGATGACAATGAGCAGTTCTTC. It codes for CASSSLREWTDDNEQFF. The chain recombines TRBV7-9 with TRBJ2-1; tentative D call: TRBD2 (6 bases). Deletions cut 4 bases from V and 5 bases from J, with 21 bases between. There are 17 residues in the CDR3. Germline V gene data show CDR1 as SEHNR and CDR2 as FQNEAQ (reference sequence).

Details on this clone: The same CDR3 is also encoded by other DNA sequences in this sample. This rearrangement joins TRBV10-2 to TRBJ1-6; D gene unclear. The CDR3 consists of 14 residues. Trimming cost V 0 bases and J 7 bases, with 7 bases left between them. Germline values: CDR1 WSHSY, CDR2 SAAADI. CDR3 DNA: TGCGCCAGCAGTGAGTCGGGCAGAAATTCACCCCTCCACTTT. Translation gives CASSESGRNSPLHF.

V and J are TRBV29-1 and TRBJ1-1; D may be TRBD1 (6 bases). The V end was cut by 7 bases, the J end by 2 bases, with 23 bases between. Germline V gives CDR1 SQVTM, CDR2 ANQGSEA. This CDR3 spans 16 amino acids. The CDR3 DNA reads as TGCAGCGCCTCCGGGACAAGATCTAGCATTAACACTGAAGCTTTCTTT. Its protein is CSASGTRSSINTEAFF.

The chain employs TRBV2 and TRBJ2-7, with 8 bases lining up with TRBD2. The CDR3 totals 13 residues. Germline V gene data show CDR1 as SNHLY and CDR2 as FYNNEI. The J segment lost 0 bases and the V segment lost 8 bases, leaving 3 bases of the junction unmatched. The CDR3 DNA sequence: TGTGCCAGCGGCGGGAGGAGCTCCTACGAGCAGTACTTC. Protein: CASGGRSSYEQYF.

The chain carries TRBV19 and TRBJ1-6; 7 bases map to TRBD1. Germline loops: CDR1 LNHDA, CDR2 SQIVND (reference sequence). The CDR3 totals 15 residues. The V gene end was trimmed by 7 bases and the J gene end by 11 bases; junction bases not matched to a gene: 14. CDR3 nucleotide sequence: TGTGCCAGTAATCCTGCGGGGCAGGGGGTCGCACCCCTCCACTTT. Translating gives CASNPAGQGVAPLHF.

The V call is TRBV5-6, the J call TRBJ2-6; D may be TRBD1 (5 bases). Trimming took off 3 bases at V and 4 bases at J, with 11 bases between the two ends. The CDR3 sequence is 15 residues long. CDR1 and CDR2 (germline): SGHDT, YYEEEE. DNA for the CDR3: TGTGCCAGCAGCTACCAGGGTGACGGGGCCAACGTCCTGACTTTC. The encoded protein is CASSYQGDGANVLTF.

The J gene is TRBJ1-2, the V gene TRBV28; 8 nucleotides line up with TRBD1. Germline CDR1 MDHEN, CDR2 SYDVKM. V dropped 5 bases and J dropped 2; count of bases not matched to a gene: 7. The CDR3 contains 15 residues. The CDR3 DNA is TGTGCCAGCAGTCCCCAAAGACAGGGGAACTATGGCTACACCTTC. It specifies CASSPQRQGNYGYTF.

This clone was observed a handful of times. V usage is TRBV29-1 and J usage is TRBJ2-3, with D perhaps TRBD2 (7 bases). V was trimmed by 7 bases and J by 3 bases, leaving 11 bases between them. Germline CDR1 reads SQVTM; CDR2 reads ANQGSEA. This CDR3 contains 12 residues. The DNA for the CDR3 is TGCAGCGGAGGGGGGGGGACAGATACGCAGTATTTT. This gives the protein CSGGGGTDTQYF.

This chain uses TRBV19 with TRBJ2-7, with a tentative D call TRBD1 (6 bases). V was cut by 5 bases and J by 0 bases, with 14 bases left in between. Germline V gene data show CDR1 as LNHDA and CDR2 as SQIVND (reference sequence). The CDR3 consists of 15 residues. The chain's CDR3 is CASSQQGWSSYEQYF. CDR3 DNA: TGTGCCAGTAGTCAACAGGGTTGGAGCTCCTACGAGCAGTACTTC.

This chain links TRBV7-2 with TRBJ2-3, with D perhaps matching TRBD2 (6 bases). Germline lookup yields CDR1 SGHTA and CDR2 FQGNSA. The V end lost 4 bases, the J end lost 3 bases, and 8 bases lay between the germline ends. The CDR3 spans 13 residues. In DNA, the CDR3 is TGTGCCAGCAGCTGGGCGGGAACAGATACGCAGTATTTT. Protein: CASSWAGTDTQYF.

The chain combines TRBV27 with TRBJ1-4, with 9 bases that match TRBD1. Trimming removed 3 bases from V and 8 bases from J; junction bases left unmatched: 13. Germline V gene lookup returns CDR1 MNHEY and CDR2 SMNVEV (reference sequence). The CDR3 loop spans 17 amino acids. CDR3 DNA: TGTGCCAGCAGTTTGGGAGACAGGGGGATCTCGAGCGAAAAACTGTTTTTT. This translates into CASSLGDRGISSEKLFF.

The chain combines TRBV6-4 with TRBJ2-3; 12 positions agree with TRBD2. From germline, CDR1 is MRHNA and CDR2 SNTAGT. The CDR3 spans 16 residues. V shed 7 bases and J 0 bases; nucleotides not matched to a gene: 5. The CDR3 nucleotides read TGTGCCAGCAAGCGACTAGCGGGGGCTAGCACAGATACGCAGTATTTT. It codes for CASKRLAGASTDTQYF.

The V gene is TRBV6-5, the J gene TRBJ1-5; D is unresolved. The CDR3 runs to 14 residues. V was clipped by 5 bases and J by 7 bases, with 15 bases between them. The germline CDR1 and CDR2 sequences are MNHEY and SVGAGI. The chain's CDR3 is CASSDGPGRQPQHF. In DNA, the CDR3 is TGTGCCAGCAGTGATGGTCCTGGCAGGCAGCCCCAGCATTTT.

CDR3 sequence (DNA): TGCGCCAGCAGTGAGTCAGGACAGGGTAAGTACTTC. This codes for CASSESGQGKYF. The rearrangement uses TRBV10-1 and TRBJ2-7; 8 bases map to TRBD1. With V trimmed by 0 bases and J by 11 bases, 3 bases remained unmatched. Germline V gene data show CDR1 as WNHNN and CDR2 as SYGVQD (reference sequence). The CDR3 runs 12 residues.

The J gene is TRBJ2-2, the V gene TRBV6-6; D gene uncertain. Germline V CDR1 and CDR2: MNHNY, SVGAGI (reference sequence). The CDR3 has 15 amino acids. Trimming took off 2 bases at V and 6 bases at J, with 13 bases between the two ends. The CDR3 region is CASSYGSGPPGELFF. The CDR3 DNA sequence: TGTGCCAGCAGTTACGGTTCAGGTCCCCCCGGGGAGCTGTTTTTT.

The chain is built from TRBV19 and TRBJ2-2, with D possibly TRBD2 on 6 matching bases. V was pared by 7 bases and J by 5 bases, with 14 bases between. This CDR3 contains 14 residues. In germline, CDR1 is LNHDA, CDR2 SQIVND (reference sequence). The CDR3 DNA sequence: TGTGCCAGTAACGCAGGGAGGCGGACCGGGGAGCTGTTTTTT. Translating it yields CASNAGRRTGELFF.